Presented here are 22 T cell receptor beta chains from one specimen sequenced in a study of T-cell memory formation after mild COVID-19. TCRdb fed the 5' RACE reads into MiXCR, producing one record per CDR3 protein. The data contain 300,000 to 350,000 distinct CDR3 sequences, around 15% of them singletons. Sequenced: PBMCs or a T cell subset sorted from them (not recorded which). These receptors were obtained from a man aged 18-30 years who had mild COVID-19 (a few samples of this study predate the infection). Cell type and time point are not known.

This clonotype showed up just a few times. The V gene is TRBV12-5, the J gene TRBJ2-1; possibly TRBD2 for D (6 bases). Trimming shortened V by 5 bases and J by 9 bases, and 17 bases separated the two germline ends. The CDR3 extends over 14 amino acids. The V gene's germline CDR1 is LGHNT and CDR2 FRNRAP. CDR3 residues: CASGPGVGPGEQFF. Here the CDR3 DNA reads TGTGCTAGTGGTCCGGGGGTGGGGCCCGGTGAGCAGTTCTTC. Together with reference TRBV12-5 and TRBJ2-1, the CDR3 gives the full variable domain: DARVTQTPRHKVTEMGQEVTMRCQPILGHNTVFWYRQTMMQGLELLAYFRNRAPLDDSGMPKDRFSAEMPDATLATLKIQPSEPRDSAVYFCASGPGVGPGEQFFGPGTRLTVL.

This clonotype has just a few counts. This CDR3 reads CASALRGVANTGELFF. DNA for the CDR3: TGCGCCAGCGCCCTTCGGGGGGTTGCGAACACCGGGGAGCTGTTTTTT. J is TRBJ2-2 and V is TRBV5-1, with TRBD2 identical over 7 bases. CDR1 SGHRS and CDR2 YFSETQ come from the germline V gene. There are 16 residues in the CDR3. Losses at the gene ends were 7 bases for V and 0 bases for J; bases not matched to a gene: 9.

The chain is built from TRBV23-1 and TRBJ2-1; D not resolved. Being an ORF, TRBV23-1 has a function that is uncertain. This CDR3 has 15 residues. The V end lost 5 bases, the J end lost 5 bases, and 16 bases lay between the germline ends. Written as DNA, the CDR3 is TGCGCCAGCAGTAAACCCGTCACAGTTAACAATGAGCAGTTCTTC. Translation: CASSKPVTVNNEQFF.

The J gene is TRBJ1-4, the V gene TRBV29-1; possible D gene TRBD1, 6 bases. This CDR3 is 12 amino acids long. Germline V lookup: CDR1 SQVTM, CDR2 ANQGSEA. V was trimmed by 4 bases and J by 8 bases, leaving 11 bases between them. DNA of the CDR3: TGCAGCGTTGTCTCTGGGGGCGAAAAACTGTTTTTT. It specifies CSVVSGGEKLFF.

This clonotype appeared a few times. The chain recombines TRBV5-1 with TRBJ1-1; D may be TRBD1 (6 bases). This CDR3 is built from 14 residues. Trimming removed 4 bases from V and 5 bases from J, with 15 bases in between. Per germline, CDR1 SGHRS and CDR2 YFSETQ. Here the CDR3 DNA reads TGCGCCAGCAGCAGTTCCAGGGGCGGAACTGAAGCTTTCTTT. Protein product: CASSSSRGGTEAFF.

This clonotype has more than one count but fewer than ten. This chain joins TRBV7-8 and TRBJ1-5; 7 bases are shared with TRBD1. The CDR3 length is 16 residues. Trimming cost V 2 bases and J 5 bases; bases outside gene matches: 9. CDR1 and CDR2 (germline): SGHVS, FQNEAQ. This CDR3 is CASSLSRDSRHQPQHF. The CDR3 DNA reads TGTGCCAGCAGCTTATCCCGGGACAGCAGACATCAGCCCCAGCATTTT.

The chain links TRBV5-1 to TRBJ2-1; 10 bases are a match to TRBD2. V trimming: 5 bases; J trimming: 7 bases; junction bases outside the gene matches: 3. The CDR3 is made up of 13 amino acids. Germline V gives CDR1 SGHRS, CDR2 YFSETQ. DNA of the CDR3: TGCGCCAGCAGACTAGCGGGGTTGAATGAGCAGTTCTTC. It encodes CASRLAGLNEQFF.

This clonotype was seen many times. This sequence joins TRBV6-1 and TRBJ1-1; D is perhaps TRBD1 (5 bases). The CDR3 runs to 15 residues. The V gene's germline CDR1 is MNHNS and CDR2 SASEGT. Trimming cost V 4 bases and J 5 bases, with 17 bases left between them. CDR3: CASSGAGLGWTEAFF. The CDR3 DNA follows: TGTGCCAGCAGTGGGGCAGGGTTAGGATGGACTGAAGCTTTCTTT.

This chain uses TRBV7-9 with TRBJ2-7, with D perhaps being TRBD1 or TRBD2 (5 bases each). V lost 4 bases to trimming and J lost 0 bases, with 10 bases between them. The CDR3 is made up of 14 amino acids. Germline V gives CDR1 SEHNR, CDR2 FQNEAQ (reference sequence). The DNA of the CDR3 is TGTGCCAGCAGCTACCCTGGGGGCTCCTACGAGCAGTACTTC. It translates to CASSYPGGSYEQYF.

This clonotype was observed at least ten times. V gene TRBV5-5 combines with J gene TRBJ2-5, with 10 bases identical to TRBD1. The ends lost 3 bases at V and 3 bases at J; junction bases unmatched: 2. Germline V gives CDR1 SGHKS, CDR2 YYEKEE (reference sequence). The CDR3 length is 14 residues. The CDR3 sequence: CASSSTGGEETQYF. The CDR3 region has the DNA TGTGCCAGCAGCTCGACAGGGGGCGAAGAGACCCAGTACTTC.

Turning to this clonotype: A much larger clone differs by one base, so this may be a read error. The chain employs TRBV3-1 and TRBJ1-6, with unresolved D. This CDR3 spans 14 amino acids. Trimming stripped 1 base from V and 7 bases from J, with 8 bases between. CDR1 is LGHDT and CDR2 is YNNKEL in the germline V gene (reference sequence). Here the CDR3 reads CASSQVGLNSPLHF. In DNA form, the CDR3 reads TGTGCCAGCAGCCAAGTTGGATTGAATTCACCCCTCCACTTT.

This rearrangement joins TRBV7-9 to TRBJ1-6; D is perhaps TRBD1 (5 bases). The ends were cut back, 5 bases at V and 6 bases at J, with 14 bases in the middle. The CDR3 has 15 amino acids. The germline V gene encodes CDR1 SEHNR and CDR2 FQNEAQ (reference sequence). This CDR3 reads CASSVGGGGNSPLHF. DNA of the CDR3: TGTGCCAGCAGCGTAGGTGGGGGAGGTAATTCACCCCTCCACTTT.

The chain uses TRBV20-1 and TRBJ2-7; D ambiguous. CDR1 and CDR2 from the germline V gene are DFQATT and SNEGSKA (reference sequence). Trimming stripped 6 bases from V and 3 bases from J, with 15 bases between. CDR3 size: 13 residues. CDR3 loop: CSAPKDTGYEQYF. CDR3 in DNA: TGCAGTGCCCCAAAAGACACGGGCTACGAGCAGTACTTC.

This clonotype has a handful of counts. J is TRBJ1-2 and V is TRBV4-3; D might be TRBD1 (6 bases). CDR3 length: 16 residues. V was trimmed by 1 base and J by 3 bases, leaving 15 bases between them. Germline CDR1 is LGHNA and CDR2 is YSLEER. The CDR3 reads CASSQGGRGYDYGYTF. The CDR3 DNA reads TGCGCCAGCAGCCAAGGTGGAAGGGGGTATGACTATGGCTACACCTTC.

This clonotype was seen a few times. This chain uses TRBV3-2 with TRBJ1-5. TRBV3-2 is marked as a pseudogene. The CDR3 is 13 amino acids. The CDR3 region is CASSHWSNQPQHF. The CDR3 DNA sequence: TGTGCCAGCAGCCACTGGAGCAATCAGCCCCAGCATTTT.

The J gene is TRBJ2-3, the V gene TRBV5-1; the match to TRBD1 covers 7 bases. The germline V gene encodes CDR1 SGHRS and CDR2 YFSETQ. The V segment lost 6 bases and the J segment 2 bases; nucleotides outside the gene matches: 6. The CDR3 contains 14 residues. The CDR3 coding sequence is TGCGCCAGCACTCTAGAGGGGGCCACAGATACGCAGTATTTT. Translation gives CASTLEGATDTQYF.

There are a few counts of this clonotype. The chain uses TRBV10-2 and TRBJ2-1; D remains unclear. Trimming took off 0 bases at V and 0 bases at J, with 6 bases between the two ends. There are 15 residues in the CDR3. Looked up from germline, CDR1 is WSHSY and CDR2 is SAAADI. The CDR3 protein is CASSESTSSYNEQFF. The CDR3 DNA follows: TGCGCCAGCAGTGAGTCGACGAGCTCCTACAATGAGCAGTTCTTC.

This clonotype has a handful of counts. The gene calls are TRBV12-3 or TRBV12-4 and TRBJ2-2; D might be TRBD1 or TRBD2, each matching 5 bases. Trimming took off 0 bases at V and 1 base at J, with 15 bases between the two ends. This CDR3 has 18 residues. CDR3 nucleotides: TGTGCCAGCAGTTTAGCTCAGCGATGGGGGAAGAACACCGGGGAGCTGTTTTTT. Protein product: CASSLAQRWGKNTGELFF.

This clonotype came up a few times. This chain uses TRBV12-5 with TRBJ1-2; D might be TRBD1 (6 bases). CDR1 and CDR2 from the germline V gene are LGHNT and FRNRAP. The germline V and J ends were trimmed by 7 bases and 3 bases, with 18 bases remaining between them. The CDR3 is 15 residues long. The CDR3 is CASASAGGRHYGYTF. For the CDR3, the DNA is TGTGCTAGTGCCTCTGCCGGGGGGCGCCACTATGGCTACACCTTC.

The chain joins TRBV6-5 to TRBJ1-1; D remains ambiguous. The V gene's germline CDR1 is MNHEY and CDR2 SVGAGI. There are 15 residues in the CDR3. Trimming cost V 2 bases and J 3 bases, with 13 bases left between them. The CDR3 sequence: CASSYRALRDTEAFF. In nucleotides, the CDR3 is TGTGCCAGCAGTTACCGGGCCCTTCGGGACACTGAAGCTTTCTTT.

This clonotype was detected once. The J gene is TRBJ1-1, the V gene TRBV21-1. TRBV21-1 is recorded as a pseudogene. The CDR3 consists of 15 residues. The CDR3 nucleotides read TGTGCCAGCAGTCCACGAGCCTCCCCTAGGGGTGAAGCTTTCTTT. Translated, it gives CASSPRASPRGEAFF.

This clonotype was seen at least ten times. The chain couples TRBV5-1 to TRBJ1-5, with 7 bases identical to TRBD1. The CDR3 is 14 amino acids. Germline V gives CDR1 SGHRS, CDR2 YFSETQ. The ends lost 3 bases at V and 2 bases at J; junction bases unmatched: 2. In DNA form, the CDR3 reads TGCGCCAGCAGCTCCGGGACAGGCAATCAGCCCCAGCATTTT. Translation: CASSSGTGNQPQHF.